The T cell receptor beta chain under discussion was sequenced for a study of blood T cell repertoires in COVID-19. Study context: T cells, B-cell-depleted T cells, or PBMCs provided the cDNA or gDNA that served as material.

This table comes from immunoSEQ multiplex PCR, and its TCRdb copy is limited to in-frame clones, with some not included. Here the sample spans 120,000 to 150,000 clones, approximately 80% being singletons. V dropped 11 bases and J dropped 6 bases, with 16 bases sitting between them. There are 12 residues in the CDR3. The chain employs TRBV12-3 or TRBV12-4 and TRBJ1-1; the D gene is possibly TRBD1 (6 bases). The clonotype originates from a man aged 55 to 69 with active or convalescent COVID-19. Material: peripheral blood. DNA of the CDR3: TGTGCCGTCCAGGGGATATCGGCTGAAGCTTTCTTT. It encodes CAVQGISAEAFF.